This entry features one T cell receptor (beta chain) sequence. Repertoires were generated with immunoSEQ multiplex PCR, while TCRdb's copy carries only in-frame clones and drops some. Here the sample spans 70,000 to 95,000 clones, over 75% being singletons. These data come from a study of blood T cell repertoires in COVID-19. Germline values: CDR1 SEHNR, CDR2 FQNEAQ (reference sequence). V lost 7 bases to trimming and J lost 4 bases; unmatched junction nucleotides: 10. The CDR3 is 16 residues long. The sequence was obtained from a human donor in a cohort sampled during active COVID-19. This chain uses TRBV7-9 with TRBJ2-1; 10 positions match TRBD2. Sequencing was performed on peripheral blood. The CDR3 bases are TGTGCCAGCAAGCTCAGCGGGGGGGCCCCTTACAATGAGCAGTTCTTC. This gives the protein CASKLSGGAPYNEQFF.